The clone carrying this TCR beta chain has only a few counts. The sample originates from a study of patients and donors after allogeneic stem cell transplantation. V was clipped by 5 bases and J by 3 bases, with 17 bases between them. The CDR3 extends over 16 amino acids. In germline, CDR1 is SEHNR, CDR2 FQNEAQ (reference sequence). TCRdb ran MiXCR on the RT-PCR reads and lists one entry per CDR3 protein. The sample yields roughly 200,000 distinct CDR3 sequences, 35% to 45% seen once. Sequenced: blood, either unsorted or a sorted T cell fraction (not recorded which). The rearrangement uses TRBV7-9 and TRBJ2-1; D possibly corresponds to TRBD1 (6 bases). The TCR comes from a human donor who was either an allogeneic HSCT recipient or a stem cell or donor lymphocyte infusion donor (not recorded which). It is not recorded whose cells these are; they may come from a transplant donor. The CDR3 region is CASSPGGGHRYNEQFF. CDR3 in DNA: TGTGCCAGCAGCCCTGGTGGGGGACACCGCTACAATGAGCAGTTCTTC.